The next 9 T cell receptor beta chains were all read from a single sample in a study of blood T cell repertoires in COVID-19. Sequencing used immunoSEQ multiplex PCR; TCRdb keeps in-frame clones, though not all of them. The data show over 130,000 clones, roughly four fifths seen once. Sample: PBMCs or T cells enriched from blood (not recorded which). The source is a woman aged 18-29 years who had been exposed to COVID-19.

This clone was recorded once. The chain has TRBV27 and TRBJ2-7; 7 nucleotides match TRBD2. Germline V gene sequence: CDR1 MNHEY, CDR2 SMNVEV (reference sequence). Trimming cost V 9 bases and J 7 bases; bases outside gene matches: 24. This CDR3 contains 17 residues. CDR3 bases: TGTGCCAGTAGAAACCGCGGGCCCCGGGGGGACTTGGGAGAGCAGTACTTC. Its protein product is CASRNRGPRGDLGEQYF.

The V call is TRBV5-1, the J call TRBJ1-1; D is possibly TRBD1 (6 bases). With 4 bases removed from V and 0 bases from J, the gap between germline ends came to 10 bases. Germline CDR1 reads SGHRS; CDR2 reads YFSETQ. This CDR3 comprises 14 residues. This CDR3 is CASSAQGMNTEAFF. CDR3 in DNA: TGCGCCAGCAGCGCACAGGGAATGAACACTGAAGCTTTCTTT.

DNA of the CDR3: TGCAGCGTTGTTTGGGCACCTGGGTCGGGGGCGCAGTATTTT. It specifies CSVVWAPGSGAQYF. The V call is TRBV29-1, the J call TRBJ2-3; the D gene is possibly TRBD2 (6 bases). The CDR3 loop spans 14 amino acids. Trimming pared 4 bases from V and 10 bases from J, leaving 21 bases between. Germline V gene sequence: CDR1 SQVTM, CDR2 ANQGSEA.

The chain combines TRBV5-1 with TRBJ2-7; perhaps TRBD2 as D (6 bases). V dropped 5 bases and J dropped 3 bases, with 15 bases sitting between them. CDR1 is SGHRS, CDR2 YFSETQ, per germline. CDR3 size: 14 residues. CDR3 bases: TGCGCCAGCAGTCATCCGGGAGAAAGCTACGAGCAGTACTTC. It yields the protein CASSHPGESYEQYF.

The chain carries TRBV15 and TRBJ2-1; 13 bases are a match to TRBD2. The CDR3 is 16 amino acids. Germline CDR1 is LNHNV and CDR2 is YYDKDF (reference sequence). V shed 0 bases and J 8 bases; nucleotides not matched to a gene: 4. The CDR3 reads CATSREGLAGADEQFF. The CDR3 coding sequence is TGTGCCACCAGCAGAGAAGGACTAGCGGGAGCGGATGAGCAGTTCTTC.

The rearrangement links TRBV19 to TRBJ2-2; the match to TRBD1 covers 7 bases. The germline gives CDR1 LNHDA, CDR2 SQIVND (reference sequence). The CDR3 is made up of 18 amino acids. The ends lost 6 bases at V and 1 base at J; junction bases unmatched: 14. The CDR3 protein is CASSRDRVHVLNTGELFF. The CDR3 DNA sequence: TGTGCCAGTAGCCGCGACAGGGTTCACGTTCTGAACACCGGGGAGCTGTTTTTT.

The chain links TRBV3-1 (or the pseudogene TRBV3-2) to TRBJ1-3; TRBD1 aligns across 8 bases. V was pared by 1 base and J by 7 bases, with 3 bases of the junction left unmatched. CDR1 and CDR2 (germline): LGHDT, YNNKEL (reference sequence). The CDR3 is 14 amino acids. CDR3 loop: CASSQGTGKNTIYF. The DNA for the CDR3 is TGTGCCAGCAGCCAAGGGACAGGGAAGAACACCATATATTTT.

The chain combines TRBV10-3 with TRBJ1-3, with D possibly being TRBD1 (5 bases). The CDR3 length is 15 residues. Trimming removed 4 bases from V and 2 bases from J, with 12 bases in between. The germline CDR1 and CDR2 sequences are ENHRY and SYGVKD. This CDR3 is CAISVGGEAGNTIYF. For the CDR3, the DNA is TGTGCCATCAGTGTCGGGGGGGAAGCTGGAAACACCATATATTTT.

The rearrangement joins TRBV4-2 to TRBJ2-1; 8 bases align to TRBD2. Per the germline V gene, CDR1 is LGHNA and CDR2 is YNFKEQ. The CDR3 has 15 residues. Trimming cost V 1 base and J 6 bases; bases outside gene matches: 5. Here the CDR3 reads CASSQGAGVVNEQFF. DNA for the CDR3: TGTGCCAGCAGCCAAGGAGCGGGAGTAGTCAATGAGCAGTTCTTC.